The 21 T cell receptor beta chains reported below all come from one sample, sequenced in a study of blood T cells in healthy people across ages. The use of a sample-barcoded 5' primer and a J-beta primer mix characterized a second PCR of about 6 to 11 cycles. Each CDR3 protein gets one entry after TCRdb re-called the 5' RACE reads with MiXCR. The sample holds around 1,000,000 distinct CDR3 sequences, around 27% seen once. The data were also submitted as part of a second study, on T cells of mothers and their children.

The source material was blood. The receptor set was obtained from a girl under 10 years old in good health.

This clonotype showed up just a few times. The chain couples TRBV9 to TRBJ1-1; D is unclear. Germline CDR1 SGDLS, CDR2 YYNGEE. The ends were cut back, 1 base at V and 2 bases at J, with 12 bases in the middle. The CDR3 is 15 residues long. The CDR3 sequence is CASSVFSDINTEAFF. As DNA, the CDR3 is TGTGCCAGCAGCGTATTTTCAGACATTAACACTGAAGCTTTCTTT.

The chain has TRBV29-1 and TRBJ2-5; the D call may be TRBD1 or TRBD2 (5 bases each). The CDR3 contains 12 residues. V was cut by 6 bases and J by 5 bases, with 13 bases left in between. Germline CDR1 and CDR2: SQVTM and ANQGSEA. The CDR3 region is CSVRTEGETQYF. DNA for the CDR3: TGCAGCGTGCGGACCGAGGGGGAGACCCAGTACTTC.

V and J are TRBV13 and TRBJ2-3, with D possibly being TRBD2 (6 bases). V was shortened by 5 bases and J by 2 bases, with 20 bases between the two germline ends. Germline V gene lookup returns CDR1 PRHDT and CDR2 FYEKMQ (reference sequence). This CDR3 contains 17 residues. The CDR3 DNA follows: TGTGCCAGCAGCCTCTTAGGGGCGGGGCGATACACAGATACGCAGTATTTT. Translation gives CASSLLGAGRYTDTQYF.

The CDR3 reads CASSLSSRGYEAFF. In DNA, the CDR3 is TGTGCCAGCAGTTTAAGTTCCAGGGGGTATGAAGCTTTCTTT. The chain links TRBV27 to TRBJ1-1, with 7 positions matching TRBD1. The CDR3 sequence is 14 residues long. Germline-derived CDR1 and CDR2 are MNHEY and SMNVEV (reference sequence). The junction had 7 bases not matched to a gene; V was cut back by 2 bases and J by 7 bases.

This clonotype came up a few times. The genes are TRBV7-3 and TRBJ2-3; D unclear. The germline gives CDR1 SGHTA, CDR2 FQGTGA. The CDR3 covers 14 residues. V dropped 5 bases and J dropped 2 bases, with 11 bases sitting between them. Written as DNA, the CDR3 is TGTGCCAGCAGCCCTGTGGGCGCCACAGATACGCAGTATTTT. As protein: CASSPVGATDTQYF.

V gene TRBV6-5 combines with J gene TRBJ1-2; possible D gene TRBD1, 5 bases. CDR1 MNHEY and CDR2 SVGAGI come from the germline V gene. V gave up 6 bases and J gave up 0 bases, with 11 bases separating them. This CDR3 has 14 residues. The DNA for the CDR3 is TGTGCCAGCAGGGAGGGGCCCACTAACTATGGCTACACCTTC. It codes for CASREGPTNYGYTF.

This chain connects TRBV7-6 to TRBJ2-5; TRBD2 aligns across 9 bases. Germline V gene lookup returns CDR1 SGHVS and CDR2 FNYEAQ. J gave up 0 bases and V 5 bases, and 7 bases lay outside the gene matches. This CDR3 is built from 16 residues. CDR3 sequence reads: CASSESGGPYQETQYF. In DNA, the CDR3 is TGTGCCAGCAGCGAGAGCGGGGGGCCTTACCAAGAGACCCAGTACTTC.

This clonotype has only a few counts. This rearrangement joins TRBV29-1 to TRBJ2-5; a possible D gene is TRBD1 (6 bases). The V gene lost 7 bases and the J gene lost 4 bases, with 10 bases spanning the gap. Germline values: CDR1 SQVTM, CDR2 ANQGSEA. The CDR3 has 11 amino acids. The CDR3 reads CSAIQGETQYF. The CDR3 region has the DNA TGCAGCGCTATACAGGGAGAGACCCAGTACTTC.

In its sample, this clonotype was seen a few times. The chain joins TRBV13 to TRBJ2-2; D possibly corresponds to TRBD2 (6 bases). This CDR3 is 16 amino acids long. CDR1 and CDR2 (germline): PRHDT, FYEKMQ (reference sequence). V was pared by 5 bases and J by 3 bases, with 16 bases between. CDR3 sequence: CASSAGTPTYTGELFF. DNA for the CDR3: TGTGCCAGCAGCGCAGGGACTCCTACTTACACCGGGGAGCTGTTTTTT.

The chain couples TRBV5-6 to TRBJ2-1, with D tentatively TRBD1 or TRBD2 (5 bases each). V gave up 4 bases and J gave up 0 bases, with 17 bases separating them. There are 17 residues in the CDR3. CDR1 and CDR2 from the germline V gene are SGHDT and YYEEEE. The CDR3 nucleotides are TGTGCCAGCAGCGACGGGACGGAAGGGAGCTCCTACAATGAGCAGTTCTTC. Amino acid sequence: CASSDGTEGSSYNEQFF.

This clonotype was detected a few times. The rearrangement uses TRBV9 and TRBJ2-7; D ambiguous. Germline CDR1 SGDLS, CDR2 YYNGEE. Trimming removed 4 bases at V and 6 bases at J, with 20 bases between. The CDR3 extends over 15 amino acids. The CDR3 coding sequence is TGTGCCAGCAGCCCCCATGCGACAAAGGATCGCGAGCAGTACTTC. It translates to CASSPHATKDREQYF. Variable domain in full (rest from reference TRBV9 and TRBJ2-7): DSGVTQTPKHLITATGQRVTLRCSPRSGDLSVYWYQQSLDQGLQFLIQYYNGEERAKGNILERFSAQQFPDLHSELNLSSLELGDSALYFCASSPHATKDREQYFGPGTRLTVT.

J is TRBJ2-1 and V is TRBV4-1; TRBD2 matches 12 bases. The end of the DNA aligns better with TRBJ2-5, so the J call may be wrong. The germline gives CDR1 MGHRA, CDR2 YSYEKL. The CDR3 is made up of 17 amino acids. The CDR3 DNA reads TGCGCCAGCAGCCAAGGGGCGACTAGCGGGAGTTCAGAGACCCAGTACTTC. This gives the protein CASSQGATSGSSETQYF.

V and J are TRBV29-1 and TRBJ2-2; tentative D call: TRBD1 (6 bases). CDR3 length: 12 amino acids. Germline lookup yields CDR1 SQVTM and CDR2 ANQGSEA. The V and J ends lost 7 bases and 8 bases respectively, with 14 bases between them. The chain's CDR3 is CSEQGLGGELFF. Written as DNA, the CDR3 is TGCAGCGAGCAGGGGTTAGGGGGGGAGCTGTTTTTT.

This clonotype was observed a few times. The chain joins TRBV20-1 to TRBJ2-3, with D perhaps matching TRBD2 (6 bases). The CDR3 contains 13 residues. Germline V CDR1 and CDR2: DFQATT, SNEGSKA (reference sequence). Deletions cut 6 bases from V and 6 bases from J, with 16 bases between. The DNA of the CDR3 is TGCAGTGCACCGACTAGTATGGTCGATACGCAGTATTTT. This gives the protein CSAPTSMVDTQYF.

This clonotype was recorded a few times. V gene TRBV5-1 combines with J gene TRBJ2-1, with D possibly being TRBD1 (6 bases). This CDR3 is built from 15 residues. V lost 0 bases, J lost 7 bases, and 14 bases lay in between. CDR1 and CDR2 (germline): SGHRS, YFSETQ. The CDR3 region has the DNA TGCGCCAGCAGCTTGGGGCAGGGGTGGCGGAATGAGCAGTTCTTC. Translated: CASSLGQGWRNEQFF.

CDR3 nucleotide sequence: TGCGCCAGCAGCTCAAACTTAGCGGGGGGGCCTGCAGATACGCAGTATTTT. Translating gives CASSSNLAGGPADTQYF. V usage is TRBV5-1 and J usage is TRBJ2-3; 11 bases fit TRBD2. Germline V gives CDR1 SGHRS, CDR2 YFSETQ. This CDR3 is 17 amino acids long. Trimming at V came to 3 bases and at J to 4 bases, leaving 10 bases not matched to a gene.

This clonotype has more than one count but fewer than ten. V is TRBV3-1 and J is TRBJ2-1, with D possibly called TRBD1 or TRBD2 (5 bases each). The CDR3 has 15 amino acids. From germline, CDR1 is LGHDT and CDR2 YNNKEL (reference sequence). Trimming stripped 1 base from V and 7 bases from J, with 14 bases between. The CDR3 sequence is CASSQVSGPQNEQFF. As DNA, the CDR3 is TGTGCCAGCAGCCAAGTCTCGGGGCCGCAAAATGAGCAGTTCTTC.

The chain combines TRBV4-2 with TRBJ1-5; D gene ambiguous. Trimming removed 4 bases at V and 5 bases at J, with 12 bases between. The CDR3 loop spans 14 amino acids. Germline lookup yields CDR1 LGHNA and CDR2 YNFKEQ. The CDR3 loop is CASSPRRKDQPQHF. As DNA, the CDR3 is TGTGCCAGCAGCCCCCGCCGAAAGGATCAGCCCCAGCATTTT.

The chain employs TRBV4-3 and TRBJ1-1, with D unresolved. Germline assignment: CDR1 LGHNA and CDR2 YSLEER. The germline V and J ends were trimmed by 1 base and 0 bases, with 9 bases remaining between them. This CDR3 comprises 15 residues. CDR3 bases: TGCGCCAGCAGCCAAGTCGGGGAAGTGAACACTGAAGCTTTCTTT. Translation: CASSQVGEVNTEAFF.

The chain is built from TRBV9 and TRBJ2-7; a possible D gene is TRBD2 (6 bases). This CDR3 has 14 residues. Germline V CDR1 and CDR2: SGDLS, YYNGEE. The ends were cut back, 4 bases at V and 2 bases at J, with 13 bases in the middle. CDR3 residues: CASSPSGPPYEQYF. The CDR3 nucleotides are TGTGCCAGCAGCCCCAGCGGGCCCCCCTACGAGCAGTACTTC. The full variable domain, in which reference TRBV9 and TRBJ2-7 provide the parts outside the CDR3, is DSGVTQTPKHLITATGQRVTLRCSPRSGDLSVYWYQQSLDQGLQFLIQYYNGEERAKGNILERFSAQQFPDLHSELNLSSLELGDSALYFCASSPSGPPYEQYFGPGTRLTVT.

The chain links TRBV25-1 to TRBJ2-1; 11 positions agree with TRBD2. Per germline, CDR1 MGHDK and CDR2 SYGVNS. This CDR3 has 17 amino acids. The ends lost 3 bases at V and 10 bases at J; junction bases unmatched: 14. The CDR3 here is CASSDGSIAGGPEEQFF. As DNA, the CDR3 is TGTGCCAGCAGTGATGGTTCCATAGCGGGAGGGCCGGAAGAGCAGTTCTTC.